The clone carrying this T cell receptor beta chain showed up just once. The protocol was immunoSEQ multiplex PCR, while the TCRdb copy is restricted to in-frame clones and leaves out a portion. This table holds approximately 150,000 clones, around four fifths found once. The data were obtained in a study of blood T cell repertoires in COVID-19. Trimming took off 5 bases at V and 5 bases at J, with 15 bases between the two ends. Per the germline V gene, CDR1 is SEHNR and CDR2 is FQNEAQ (reference sequence). This CDR3 comprises 14 residues. The sequence was obtained from a woman aged 70-85 years who had recovered from COVID-19. This chain uses TRBV7-9 with TRBJ1-1; no firm D call. The sequenced sample consisted of peripheral blood. CDR3 nucleotide sequence: TGTGCCAGCAGCCCCCGGATCCCGAGGACTGAAGCTTTCTTT. Its protein is CASSPRIPRTEAFF.